This TCR beta chain was recorded in a study of blood T cell repertoires in COVID-19. At the level of the study: There were acute and convalescent COVID-19 samples, and they came from the United States, Italy and Spain. PBMCs, B-cell-depleted T cells, or T cells were the source of the cDNA or gDNA that made up the material.

In the authors' workflow: The authors estimated nucleated cell counts from reference gene primer amplification. Method: immunoSEQ multiplex PCR; TCRdb's copy keeps in-frame clones and lacks some. Clone size and the V and J calls come from that table; the DNA yielded D and trimming. Found here are 85,000 or so clones, 90% to 95% of them singletons; the top ten hold roughly 4.7%. J gave up 0 bases and V 3 bases, and 5 bases lay outside the gene matches. Per the germline V gene, CDR1 is SNHLY and CDR2 is FYNNEI. The CDR3 totals 15 residues. J is TRBJ2-7 and V is TRBV2, with 7 bases identical to TRBD2. This TCR came from a human donor with active COVID-19. The donor label of this sample is uncertain. Source material: peripheral blood. The CDR3 DNA sequence: TGTGCCAGCAGTGAGGGGGGGTCGAGCTCCTACGAGCAGTACTTC. The encoded protein is CASSEGGSSSYEQYF.